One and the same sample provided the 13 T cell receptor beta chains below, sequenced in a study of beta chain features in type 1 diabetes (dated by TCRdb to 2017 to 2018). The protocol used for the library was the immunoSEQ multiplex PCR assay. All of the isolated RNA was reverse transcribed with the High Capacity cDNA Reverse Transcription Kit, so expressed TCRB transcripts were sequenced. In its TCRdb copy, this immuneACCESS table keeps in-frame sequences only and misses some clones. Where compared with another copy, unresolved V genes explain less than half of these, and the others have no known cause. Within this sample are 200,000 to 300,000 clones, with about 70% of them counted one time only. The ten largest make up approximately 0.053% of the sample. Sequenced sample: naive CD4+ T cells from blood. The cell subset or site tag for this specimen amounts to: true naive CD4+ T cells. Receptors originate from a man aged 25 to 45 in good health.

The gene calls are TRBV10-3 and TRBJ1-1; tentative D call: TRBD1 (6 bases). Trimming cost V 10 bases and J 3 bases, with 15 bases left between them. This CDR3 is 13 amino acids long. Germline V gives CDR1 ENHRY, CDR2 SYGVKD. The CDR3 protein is CATQGTKDTEAFF. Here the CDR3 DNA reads TGTGCCACCCAGGGGACGAAGGACACTGAAGCTTTCTTT.

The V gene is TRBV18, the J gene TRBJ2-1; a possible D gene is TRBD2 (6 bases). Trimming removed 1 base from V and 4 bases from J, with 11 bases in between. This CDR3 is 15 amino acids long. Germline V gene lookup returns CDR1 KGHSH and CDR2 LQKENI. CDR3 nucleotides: TGTGCCAGCTCACCACTGGCTAGCGAGTACAATGAGCAGTTCTTC. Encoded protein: CASSPLASEYNEQFF.

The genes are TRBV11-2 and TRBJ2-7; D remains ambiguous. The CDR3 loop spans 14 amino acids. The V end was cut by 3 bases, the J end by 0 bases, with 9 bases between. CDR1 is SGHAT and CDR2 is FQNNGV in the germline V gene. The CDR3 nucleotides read TGTGCCAGCAGCTTCCCGGCAAGCTCCTACGAGCAGTACTTC. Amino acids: CASSFPASSYEQYF.

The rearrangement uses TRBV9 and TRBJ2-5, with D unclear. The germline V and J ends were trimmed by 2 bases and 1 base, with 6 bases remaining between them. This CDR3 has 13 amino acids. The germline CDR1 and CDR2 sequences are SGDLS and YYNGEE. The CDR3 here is CASSVDVQETQYF. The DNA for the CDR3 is TGTGCCAGCAGCGTGGACGTCCAAGAGACCCAGTACTTC.

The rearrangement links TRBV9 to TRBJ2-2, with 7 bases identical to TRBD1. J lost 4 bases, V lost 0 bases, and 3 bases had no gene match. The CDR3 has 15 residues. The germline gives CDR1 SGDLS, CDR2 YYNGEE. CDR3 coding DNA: TGTGCCAGCAGCGTAGCCAGGACAGGCACCGGGGAGCTGTTTTTT. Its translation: CASSVARTGTGELFF.

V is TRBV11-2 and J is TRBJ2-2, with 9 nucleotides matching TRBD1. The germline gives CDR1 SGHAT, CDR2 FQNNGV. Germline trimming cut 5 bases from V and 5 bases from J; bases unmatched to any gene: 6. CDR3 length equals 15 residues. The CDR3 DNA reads TGTGCCAGCAGCACACAGGGGGCAAGAACCGGGGAGCTGTTTTTT. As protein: CASSTQGARTGELFF.

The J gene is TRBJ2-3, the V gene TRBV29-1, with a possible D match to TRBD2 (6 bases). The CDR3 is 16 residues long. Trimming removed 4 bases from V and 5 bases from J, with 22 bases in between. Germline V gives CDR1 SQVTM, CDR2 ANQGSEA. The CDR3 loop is CSVVVLSGREGDTQYF. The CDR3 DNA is TGCAGCGTTGTCGTTCTTAGCGGAAGGGAAGGAGATACGCAGTATTTT.

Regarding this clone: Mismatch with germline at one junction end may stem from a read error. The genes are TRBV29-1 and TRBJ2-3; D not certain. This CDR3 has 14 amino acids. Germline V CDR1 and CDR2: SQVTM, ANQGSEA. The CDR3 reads CSDEGRAHRDTQYF. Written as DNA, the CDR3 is TGCAGCGATGAAGGTCGCGCACACAGAGATACGCAGTATTTT.

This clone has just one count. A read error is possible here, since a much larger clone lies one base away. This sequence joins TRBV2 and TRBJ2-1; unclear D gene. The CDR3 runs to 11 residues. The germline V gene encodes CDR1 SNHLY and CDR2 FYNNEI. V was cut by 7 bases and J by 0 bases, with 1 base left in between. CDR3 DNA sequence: TGTGCCAGCAACTCCTACAATGAGCAGTTCTTC. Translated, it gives CASNSYNEQFF. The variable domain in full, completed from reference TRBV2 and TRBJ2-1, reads EPEVTQTPSHQVTQMGQEVILRCVPISNHLYFYWYRQILGQKVEFLVSFYNNEISEKSEIFDDQFSVERPDGSNFTLKIRSTKLEDSAMYFCASNSYNEQFFGPGTRLTVL.

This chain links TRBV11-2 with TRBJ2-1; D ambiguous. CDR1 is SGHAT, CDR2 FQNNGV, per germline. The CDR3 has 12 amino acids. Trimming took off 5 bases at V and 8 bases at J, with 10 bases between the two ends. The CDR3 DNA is TGTGCCAGCAGCCCTCACATCGATGAGCAGTTCTTC. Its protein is CASSPHIDEQFF.

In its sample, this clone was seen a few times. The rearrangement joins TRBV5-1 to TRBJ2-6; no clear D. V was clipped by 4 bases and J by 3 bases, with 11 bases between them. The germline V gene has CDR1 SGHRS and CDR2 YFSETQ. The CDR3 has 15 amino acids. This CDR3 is CASSPIENGANVLTF. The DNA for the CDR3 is TGCGCCAGCAGCCCTATCGAGAATGGGGCCAACGTCCTGACTTTC.

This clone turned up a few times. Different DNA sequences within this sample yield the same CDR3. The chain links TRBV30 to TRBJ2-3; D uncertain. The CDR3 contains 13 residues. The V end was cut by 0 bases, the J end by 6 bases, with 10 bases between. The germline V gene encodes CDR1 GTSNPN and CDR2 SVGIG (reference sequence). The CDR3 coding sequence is TGTGCCTGGAGTGTATTAGTGGCGGATACGCAGTATTTT. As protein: CAWSVLVADTQYF.

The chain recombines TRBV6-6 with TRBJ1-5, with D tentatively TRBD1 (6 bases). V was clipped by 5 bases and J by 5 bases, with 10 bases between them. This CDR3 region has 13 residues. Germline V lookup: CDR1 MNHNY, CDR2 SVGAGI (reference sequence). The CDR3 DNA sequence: TGTGCCAGCAGTCCACAGGGATATCAGCCCCAGCATTTT. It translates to CASSPQGYQPQHF.